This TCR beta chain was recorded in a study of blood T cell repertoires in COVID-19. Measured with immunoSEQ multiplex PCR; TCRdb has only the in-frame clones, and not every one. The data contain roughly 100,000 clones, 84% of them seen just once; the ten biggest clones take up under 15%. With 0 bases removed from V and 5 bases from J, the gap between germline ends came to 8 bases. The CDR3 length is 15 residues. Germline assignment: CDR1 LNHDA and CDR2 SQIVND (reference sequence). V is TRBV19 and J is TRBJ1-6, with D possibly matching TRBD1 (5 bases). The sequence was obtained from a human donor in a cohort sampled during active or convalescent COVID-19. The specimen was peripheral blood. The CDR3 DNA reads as TGTGCCAGTAGTATAGATGGGGGGGATAATTCACCCCTCCACTTT. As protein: CASSIDGGDNSPLHF.